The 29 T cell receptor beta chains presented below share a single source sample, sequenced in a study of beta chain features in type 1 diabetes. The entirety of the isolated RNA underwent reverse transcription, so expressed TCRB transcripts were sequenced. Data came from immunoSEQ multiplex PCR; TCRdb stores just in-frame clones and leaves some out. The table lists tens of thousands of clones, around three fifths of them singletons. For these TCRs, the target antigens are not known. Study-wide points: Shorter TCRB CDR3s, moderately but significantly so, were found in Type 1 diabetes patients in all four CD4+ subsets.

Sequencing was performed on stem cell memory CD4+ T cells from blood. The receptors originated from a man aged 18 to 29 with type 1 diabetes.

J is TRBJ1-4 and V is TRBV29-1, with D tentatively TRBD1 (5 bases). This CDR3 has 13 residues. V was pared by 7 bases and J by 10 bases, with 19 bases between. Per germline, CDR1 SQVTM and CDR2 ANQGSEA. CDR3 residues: CSAWQGQGGKLFF. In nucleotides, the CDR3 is TGCAGCGCCTGGCAGGGCCAGGGAGGAAAACTGTTTTTT.

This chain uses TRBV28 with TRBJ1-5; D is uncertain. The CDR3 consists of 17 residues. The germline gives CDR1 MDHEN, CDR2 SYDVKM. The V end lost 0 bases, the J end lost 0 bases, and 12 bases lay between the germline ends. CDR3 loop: CASSLWAAEYSNQPQHF. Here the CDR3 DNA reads TGTGCCAGCAGTTTATGGGCGGCAGAATATAGCAATCAGCCCCAGCATTTT.

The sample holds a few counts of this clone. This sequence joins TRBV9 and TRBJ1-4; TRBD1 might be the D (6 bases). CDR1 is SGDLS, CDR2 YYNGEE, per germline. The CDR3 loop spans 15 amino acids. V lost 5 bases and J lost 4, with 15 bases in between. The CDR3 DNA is TGTGCCAGCAGGTCCGACCAGGGGTATAATGAAAAACTGTTTTTT. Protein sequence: CASRSDQGYNEKLFF.

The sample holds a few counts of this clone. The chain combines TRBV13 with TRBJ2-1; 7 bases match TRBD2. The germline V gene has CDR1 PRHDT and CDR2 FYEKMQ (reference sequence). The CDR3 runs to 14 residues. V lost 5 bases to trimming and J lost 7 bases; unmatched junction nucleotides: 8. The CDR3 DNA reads TGTGCCAGCAGCGCTCAGGGAGGGTGGAATGAGCAGTTCTTC. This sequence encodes CASSAQGGWNEQFF.

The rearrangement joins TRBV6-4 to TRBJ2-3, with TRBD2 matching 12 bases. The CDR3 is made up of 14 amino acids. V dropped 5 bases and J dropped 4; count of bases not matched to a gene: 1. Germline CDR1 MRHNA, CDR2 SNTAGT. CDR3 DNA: TGTGCCAGCAGTCGACTAGCGGGAGCAGATACGCAGTATTTT. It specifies CASSRLAGADTQYF.

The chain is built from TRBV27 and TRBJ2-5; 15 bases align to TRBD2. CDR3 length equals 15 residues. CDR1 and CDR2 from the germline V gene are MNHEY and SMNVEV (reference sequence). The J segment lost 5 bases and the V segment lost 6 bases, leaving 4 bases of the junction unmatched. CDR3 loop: CASRGLAGGWETQYF. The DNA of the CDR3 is TGTGCCAGCAGAGGACTAGCGGGGGGGTGGGAGACCCAGTACTTC.

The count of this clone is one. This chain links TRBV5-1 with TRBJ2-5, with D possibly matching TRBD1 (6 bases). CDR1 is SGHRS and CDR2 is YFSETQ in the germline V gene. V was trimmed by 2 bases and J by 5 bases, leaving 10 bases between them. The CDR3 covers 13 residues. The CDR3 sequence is CASSFSGEETQYF. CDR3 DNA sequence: TGCGCCAGCAGCTTCTCAGGGGAGGAGACCCAGTACTTC.

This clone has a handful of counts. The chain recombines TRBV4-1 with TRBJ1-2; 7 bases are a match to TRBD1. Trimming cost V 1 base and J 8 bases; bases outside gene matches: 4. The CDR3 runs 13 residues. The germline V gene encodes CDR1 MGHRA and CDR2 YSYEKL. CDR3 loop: CASSQGQGLGYTF. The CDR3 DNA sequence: TGCGCCAGCAGCCAAGGACAGGGCCTCGGCTACACCTTC.

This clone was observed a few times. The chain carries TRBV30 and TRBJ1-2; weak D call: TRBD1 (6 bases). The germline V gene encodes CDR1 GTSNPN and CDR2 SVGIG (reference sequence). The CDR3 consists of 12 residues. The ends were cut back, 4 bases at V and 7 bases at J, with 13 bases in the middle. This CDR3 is CAWIKGGAGYTF. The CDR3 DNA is TGTGCCTGGATAAAAGGGGGTGCTGGCTACACCTTC.

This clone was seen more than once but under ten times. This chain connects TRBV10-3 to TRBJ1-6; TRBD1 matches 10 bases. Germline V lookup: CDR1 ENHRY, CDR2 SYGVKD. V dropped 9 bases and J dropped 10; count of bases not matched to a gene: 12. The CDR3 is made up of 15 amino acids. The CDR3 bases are TGTGCCATAGGACAGGGGGATGGTGGAGGGTCACCCCTCCACTTT. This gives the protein CAIGQGDGGGSPLHF.

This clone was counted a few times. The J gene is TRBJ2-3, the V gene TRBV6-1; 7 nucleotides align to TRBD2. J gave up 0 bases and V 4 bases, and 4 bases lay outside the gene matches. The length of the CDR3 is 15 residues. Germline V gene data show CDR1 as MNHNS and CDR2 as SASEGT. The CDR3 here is CASSVLGLSTDTQYF. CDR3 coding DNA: TGTGCCAGCAGTGTTCTGGGACTAAGCACAGATACGCAGTATTTT.

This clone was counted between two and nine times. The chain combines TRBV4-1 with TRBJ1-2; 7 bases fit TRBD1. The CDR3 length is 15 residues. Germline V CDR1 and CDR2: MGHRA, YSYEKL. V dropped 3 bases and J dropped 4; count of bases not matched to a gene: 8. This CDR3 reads CASSHAGQALYGYTF. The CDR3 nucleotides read TGCGCCAGCAGCCATGCTGGACAGGCCCTCTATGGCTACACCTTC.

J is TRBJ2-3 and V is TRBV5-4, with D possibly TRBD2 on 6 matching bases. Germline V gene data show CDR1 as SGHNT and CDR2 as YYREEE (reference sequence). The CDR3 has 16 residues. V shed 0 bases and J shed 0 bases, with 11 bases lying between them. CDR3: CASSLEGGASTDTQYF. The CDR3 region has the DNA TGTGCCAGCAGCTTGGAGGGCGGGGCTAGCACAGATACGCAGTATTTT.

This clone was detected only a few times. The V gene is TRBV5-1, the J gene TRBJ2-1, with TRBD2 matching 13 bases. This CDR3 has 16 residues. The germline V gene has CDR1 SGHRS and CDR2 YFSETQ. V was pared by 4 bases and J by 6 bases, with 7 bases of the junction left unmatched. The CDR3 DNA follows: TGCGCCAGCAGCCTGGGACTAGCGGGACCCCGCAATGAGCAGTTCTTC. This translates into CASSLGLAGPRNEQFF.

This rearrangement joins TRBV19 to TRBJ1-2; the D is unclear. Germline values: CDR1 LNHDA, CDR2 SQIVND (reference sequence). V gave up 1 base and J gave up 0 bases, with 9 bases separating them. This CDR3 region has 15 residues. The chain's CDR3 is CASSIGGDANYGYTF. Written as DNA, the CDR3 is TGTGCCAGTAGTATAGGTGGAGATGCTAACTATGGCTACACCTTC. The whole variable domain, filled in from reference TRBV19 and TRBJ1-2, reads DGGITQSPKYLFRKEGQNVTLSCEQNLNHDAMYWYRQDPGQGLRLIYYSQIVNDFQKGDIAEGYSVSREKKESFPLTVTSAQKNPTAFYLCASSIGGDANYGYTFGSGTRLTVV.

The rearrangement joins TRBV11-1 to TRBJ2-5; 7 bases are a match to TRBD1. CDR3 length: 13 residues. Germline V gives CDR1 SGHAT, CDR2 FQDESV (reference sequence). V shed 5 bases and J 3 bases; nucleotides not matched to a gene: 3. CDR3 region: CASSRGQEETQYF. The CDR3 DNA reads TGTGCCAGCAGCCGTGGACAGGAAGAGACCCAGTACTTC.

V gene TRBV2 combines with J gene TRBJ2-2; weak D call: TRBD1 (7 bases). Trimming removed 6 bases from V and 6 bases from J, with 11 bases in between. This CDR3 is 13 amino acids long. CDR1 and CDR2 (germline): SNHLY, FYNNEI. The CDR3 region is CASSRRGAGELFF. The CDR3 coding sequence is TGTGCCAGCAGCCGCAGGGGGGCCGGGGAGCTGTTTTTT.

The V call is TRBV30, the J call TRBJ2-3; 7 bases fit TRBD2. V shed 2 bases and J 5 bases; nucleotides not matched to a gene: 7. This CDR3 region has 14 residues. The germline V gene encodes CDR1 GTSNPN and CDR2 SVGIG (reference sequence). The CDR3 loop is CAWSLGLAVDTQYF. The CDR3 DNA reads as TGTGCCTGGAGTTTGGGGCTAGCGGTAGATACGCAGTATTTT. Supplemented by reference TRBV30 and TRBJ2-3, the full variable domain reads SQTIHQWPATLVQPVGSPLSLECTVEGTSNPNLYWYRQAAGRGLQLLFYSVGIGQISSEVPQNLSASRPQDRQFILSSKKLLLSDSGFYLCAWSLGLAVDTQYFGPGTRLTVL.

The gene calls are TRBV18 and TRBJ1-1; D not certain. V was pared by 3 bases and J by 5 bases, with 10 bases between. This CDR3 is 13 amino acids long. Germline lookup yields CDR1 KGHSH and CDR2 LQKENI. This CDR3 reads CASSPPTRTEAFF. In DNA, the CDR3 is TGTGCCAGCTCACCTCCAACCAGGACTGAAGCTTTCTTT.

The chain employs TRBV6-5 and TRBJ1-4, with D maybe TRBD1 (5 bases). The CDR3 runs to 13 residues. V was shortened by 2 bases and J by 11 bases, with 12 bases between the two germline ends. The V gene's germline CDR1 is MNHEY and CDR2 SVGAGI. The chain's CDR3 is CASSYKVGGKLFF. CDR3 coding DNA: TGTGCCAGCAGTTACAAGGTCGGGGGGAAACTGTTTTTT.

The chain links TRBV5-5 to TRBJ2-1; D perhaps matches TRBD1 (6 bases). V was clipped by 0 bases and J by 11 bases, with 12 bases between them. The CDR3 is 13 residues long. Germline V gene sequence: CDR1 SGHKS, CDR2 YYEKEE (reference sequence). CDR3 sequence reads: CASSLGYRDQQFF. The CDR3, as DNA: TGTGCCAGCAGCTTGGGGTACAGGGACCAGCAGTTCTTC.

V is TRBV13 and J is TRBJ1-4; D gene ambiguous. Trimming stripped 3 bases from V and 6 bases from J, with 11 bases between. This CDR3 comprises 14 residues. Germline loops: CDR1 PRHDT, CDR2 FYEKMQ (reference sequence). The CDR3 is CASSFLVDHEKLFF. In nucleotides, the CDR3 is TGTGCCAGCAGCTTCTTGGTAGATCATGAAAAACTGTTTTTT.

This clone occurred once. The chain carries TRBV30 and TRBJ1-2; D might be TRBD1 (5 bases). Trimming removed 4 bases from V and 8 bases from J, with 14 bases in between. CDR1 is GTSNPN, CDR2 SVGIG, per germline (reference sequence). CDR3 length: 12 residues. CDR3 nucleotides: TGTGCCTGGAACCTCCGGGGGTTAGGCTACACCTTC. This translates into CAWNLRGLGYTF.

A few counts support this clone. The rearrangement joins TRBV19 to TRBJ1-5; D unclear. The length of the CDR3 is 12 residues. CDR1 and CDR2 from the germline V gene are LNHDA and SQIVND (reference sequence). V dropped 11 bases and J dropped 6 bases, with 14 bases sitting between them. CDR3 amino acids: CACTVAGQPQHF. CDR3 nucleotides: TGTGCCTGTACCGTCGCGGGTCAGCCCCAGCATTTT.

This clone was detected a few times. The CDR3, as DNA: TGTGCCAGTAGTTTCACCGACAGGGCGAACACTGAAGCTTTCTTT. The encoded protein is CASSFTDRANTEAFF. The genes are TRBV19 and TRBJ1-1, with 7 nucleotides matching TRBD1. Germline assignment: CDR1 LNHDA and CDR2 SQIVND (reference sequence). The CDR3 runs to 15 residues. Trimming cost V 5 bases and J 1 base; bases outside gene matches: 7.

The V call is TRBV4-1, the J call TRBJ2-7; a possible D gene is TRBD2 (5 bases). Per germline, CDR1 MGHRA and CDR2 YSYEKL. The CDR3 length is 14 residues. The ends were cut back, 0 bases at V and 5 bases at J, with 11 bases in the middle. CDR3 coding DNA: TGCGCCAGCAGCCAAGATCGGGGTTACGACGAGCAGTACTTC. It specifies CASSQDRGYDEQYF.

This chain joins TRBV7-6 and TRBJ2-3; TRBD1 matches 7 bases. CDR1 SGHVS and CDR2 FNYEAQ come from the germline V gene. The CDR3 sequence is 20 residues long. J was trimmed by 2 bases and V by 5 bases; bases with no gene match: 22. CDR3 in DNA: TGTGCCAGCAGCCCCCCAAGGGGGCGAATCCATTTAGGGACCACAGATACGCAGTATTTT. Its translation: CASSPPRGRIHLGTTDTQYF.

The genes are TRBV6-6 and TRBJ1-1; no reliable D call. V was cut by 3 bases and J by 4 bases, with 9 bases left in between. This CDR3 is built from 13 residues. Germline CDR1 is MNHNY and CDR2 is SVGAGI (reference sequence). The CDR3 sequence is CASSYPSGTEAFF. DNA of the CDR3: TGTGCCAGCAGTTATCCCTCCGGCACTGAAGCTTTCTTT.

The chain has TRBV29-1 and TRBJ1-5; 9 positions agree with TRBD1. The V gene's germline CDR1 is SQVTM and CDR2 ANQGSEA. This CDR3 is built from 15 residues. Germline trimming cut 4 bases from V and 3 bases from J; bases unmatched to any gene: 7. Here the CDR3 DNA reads TGCAGCGTTGCAACGGGACAGGGCATCAATCAGCCCCAGCATTTT. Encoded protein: CSVATGQGINQPQHF.